Listed below are T cell receptor beta chains from one sample, sequenced in a study of immune evolution from preneoplasia to lung adenocarcinoma. The table came from immunoSEQ multiplex PCR; TCRdb's copy has only in-frame clones and leaves some out. The sample includes 3,500 to 4,500 clones, about 82% of them seen just once. Sequences were obtained from FFPE invasive lung adenocarcinoma tissue. The receptors come from a person aged 45 to 59 with lung adenocarcinoma. CDR3s include the opening cysteine and the closing phenylalanine or tryptophan. Fields, in order: D gene, clone size, V gene, J gene, CDR3 DNA, CDR3 protein. The D gene is left open where the match is weak. Clone size is not always given. Where it is, it says once, few, many or a class for expanded clones.

D: -; size: -; V: TRBV6-5; J: TRBJ2-7; DNA: TGTGCCAGCAGTTACTTCGGAACGAACTCTATCTACGAGCAGTACTTC; CDR3: CASSYFGTNSIYEQYF
D: -; size: few; V: TRBV11-3; J: TRBJ2-2; DNA: TGTGCCAGCAGCTTAGATGGGGCTAGTATCGCCGGGGAGCTGTTTTTT; CDR3: CASSLDGASIAGELFF
D: TRBD2; size: -; V: TRBV7-3; J: TRBJ2-1; DNA: TGTGCCAGCAGATCCCTAGCGGATCACCGCAATGAGCAGTTCTTC; CDR3: CASRSLADHRNEQFF
D: -; size: once; V: TRBV28; J: TRBJ1-5; DNA: TGTGCCAGCAGGTGGGGGTCAAATCAGCCCCAGCATTTT; CDR3: CASRWGSNQPQHF
D: -; size: -; V: TRBV6-1; J: TRBJ2-7; DNA: TGTGCCAGCAGTGTTTCAGTTAGCTCCTACGAGCAGTACTTC; CDR3: CASSVSVSSYEQYF
D: TRBD1; size: few; V: TRBV6-6; J: TRBJ1-1; DNA: TGTGCCAGCAGCCAGCAGGACAGGGGGGCTTTCTTT; CDR3: CASSQQDRGAFF
D: -; size: -; V: TRBV19; J: TRBJ1-6; DNA: TGTGCCAGTAGACCTAACCGCGGACGGAATTCACCCCTCCACTTT; CDR3: CASRPNRGRNSPLHF
D: -; size: -; V: TRBV6-6; J: TRBJ1-2; DNA: TGTGCCAGCAGTTCGGACAGATCTTATGGCTACACCTTC; CDR3: CASSSDRSYGYTF
D: TRBD1; size: -; V: TRBV4-1; J: TRBJ2-7; DNA: TGCGCCAGCAGCCAGTCGGGACAGGGGATGGCCTACGAGCAGTACTTC; CDR3: CASSQSGQGMAYEQYF
D: -; size: -; V: TRBV18; J: TRBJ1-2; DNA: TGTGCCAGCTCGCCAGGAGAACACTATGGCTACACCTTC; CDR3: CASSPGEHYGYTF
D: -; size: -; V: TRBV5-6; J: TRBJ2-2; DNA: TGTGCCAGCAGCTTTGGGATGGTAGACGGGGAGCTGTTTTTT; CDR3: CASSFGMVDGELFF
D: -; size: -; V: TRBV18; J: TRBJ1-1; DNA: TGTGCCAGCTCGTCCCAGGTCAGCGTGTCGAACACTGAAGCTTTCTTT; CDR3: CASSSQVSVSNTEAFF
D: -; size: once; V: TRBV18; J: TRBJ2-2; DNA: TGTGCCAGCTCCCCGCCGGGGAGGTCGGCCGGGGAGCTGTTTTTT; CDR3: CASSPPGRSAGELFF
D: -; size: -; V: TRBV6-1; J: TRBJ1-1; DNA: TGTGCCAGCAGCAGAGGGGAGTTAGTTGTAGCTTTCTTT; CDR3: CASSRGELVVAFF
D: -; size: -; V: TRBV2; J: TRBJ2-1; DNA: TGTGCCAGCAGGCTAGGGGACGGGCCCTACAATGAGCAGTTCTTC; CDR3: CASRLGDGPYNEQFF
D: -; size: -; V: TRBV28; J: TRBJ1-2; DNA: TGTGCCAGCAGCAAAAACTATGGCTACACCTTC; CDR3: CASSKNYGYTF
D: -; size: -; V: TRBV4-1; J: TRBJ2-1; DNA: TGCGCCAGCAGCCAAGAACACGGAGACAATGAGCAGTTCTTC; CDR3: CASSQEHGDNEQFF
D: -; size: -; V: TRBV19; J: TRBJ1-1; DNA: TGTGCCAGCGACGATCAAAGGGGAGGGTACACTGAAGCTTTCTTT; CDR3: CASDDQRGGYTEAFF
D: -; size: once; V: TRBV5-1; J: TRBJ2-7; DNA: TGCGCCAGCAGGGAAGGGTCCTCCTACGAGCAGTACTTC; CDR3: CASREGSSYEQYF
D: TRBD1; size: -; V: TRBV28; J: TRBJ2-7; DNA: TGTGCCAGCAGTCCCGGGACAGGGGTCGAGCAGTACTTC; CDR3: CASSPGTGVEQYF
D: TRBD1; size: -; V: TRBV7-3; J: TRBJ2-3; DNA: TGTGCCAGCAGCTTAGTTCCGATTTGCCGGGACAGGGGAAACCCAGATACGCAGTATTTT; CDR3: CASSLVPICRDRGNPDTQYF
D: -; size: -; V: TRBV2; J: TRBJ1-2; DNA: TGTGCCAGCAGTAGACCGGGCCCCTATGGCTACACCTTC; CDR3: CASSRPGPYGYTF
D: -; size: -; V: TRBV6-4; J: TRBJ2-2; DNA: TGTGCCAGCAGTGACACAGGCACCGGGGAGCTGTTTTTT; CDR3: CASSDTGTGELFF
D: TRBD1; size: -; V: TRBV5-8; J: TRBJ1-1; DNA: TGTGCCAGCAGCGATTTCGACAGGGAATACACTGAAGCTTTCTTT; CDR3: CASSDFDREYTEAFF
D: -; size: -; V: TRBV2; J: TRBJ1-4; DNA: TGTGCCAGCAGCCCAGGCAGATATAATGAAAAACTGTTTTTT; CDR3: CASSPGRYNEKLFF
D: -; size: -; V: TRBV2; J: TRBJ1-5; DNA: TGTGCCAGCAGTGACAGCAATCAGCCCCAGCATTTT; CDR3: CASSDSNQPQHF
D: -; size: -; V: TRBV5-8; J: TRBJ2-7; DNA: TGTGCCAGCAGCTTGGATGCAGGACCCTTAACGGACGAGCAGTACTTC; CDR3: CASSLDAGPLTDEQYF
D: -; size: -; V: TRBV28; J: TRBJ1-2; DNA: TGTGCCAGCACGATTTTAGGGACGGACTATGGCTACACCTTC; CDR3: CASTILGTDYGYTF
D: -; size: -; V: TRBV18; J: TRBJ2-3; DNA: TGTGCCAGTAAACTAGGCACAGATACGCAGTATTTT; CDR3: CASKLGTDTQYF
D: -; size: -; V: TRBV6-1; J: TRBJ2-7; DNA: TGTGCCAGCAGTGAAACAGTGGGGGGGCAGGCAAGTTACGAGCAGTACTTC; CDR3: CASSETVGGQASYEQYF
D: -; size: once; V: TRBV30; J: TRBJ1-1; DNA: TGTGCCTGGAGTCGAGAGGCGAACACTGAAGCTTTCTTT; CDR3: CAWSREANTEAFF
D: TRBD2; size: -; V: TRBV27; J: TRBJ2-5; DNA: TGTGCCAGCAGCGGACTAGGGGAGACCCAGTACTTC; CDR3: CASSGLGETQYF
D: TRBD1; size: -; V: TRBV5-4; J: TRBJ2-3; DNA: TGTGCCAGCAGCTTGTCACAGGGGGAGACAGATACGCAGTATTTT; CDR3: CASSLSQGETDTQYF
D: TRBD1; size: -; V: TRBV4-1; J: TRBJ2-7; DNA: TGCGCCAGCAGCCAGAGGGGGCCGGGGCCCTACGAGCAGTACTTC; CDR3: CASSQRGPGPYEQYF
D: -; size: -; V: TRBV19; J: TRBJ1-1; DNA: TGTGCCAGTAGTTCACAGGGAGAGGCGGTCACTGAAGCTTTCTTT; CDR3: CASSSQGEAVTEAFF
D: -; size: -; V: TRBV6-6; J: TRBJ1-5; DNA: TGTGCCAGCAGAAGCGGGACGGATAGCAATCAGCCCCAGCATTTT; CDR3: CASRSGTDSNQPQHF
D: TRBD1; size: -; V: TRBV6-5; J: TRBJ1-6; DNA: TGTGCCAGCAGTTACACCACAGGGGAGGATTCACCCCTCCACTTT; CDR3: CASSYTTGEDSPLHF
D: TRBD2; size: -; V: TRBV6-4; J: TRBJ2-3; DNA: TGTGCCAGCCGACCGAGCGGGGGGCGGACAGATACGCAGTATTTT; CDR3: CASRPSGGRTDTQYF
D: -; size: once; V: TRBV2; J: TRBJ2-7; DNA: TGTGCCAGCAGTTCCCCAGTTGGCTCCTACGAGCAGTACTTC; CDR3: CASSSPVGSYEQYF
D: TRBD1; size: large; V: TRBV7-9; J: TRBJ1-2; DNA: TGTGCCAGCAGCCACTCAGACAGGGGGTCCTATGGCTACACCTTC; CDR3: CASSHSDRGSYGYTF
D: TRBD1; size: -; V: TRBV30; J: TRBJ1-5; DNA: TGTGCCTGGGCGCCGACAGGGCTGGGAAAGGATCAGCCCCAGCATTTT; CDR3: CAWAPTGLGKDQPQHF
D: TRBD1; size: -; V: TRBV5-4; J: TRBJ2-6; DNA: TGTGCCAGCAGCTTGGTGGGACAGGGAGTTTCCACTGGGGCCAACGTCCTGACTTTC; CDR3: CASSLVGQGVSTGANVLTF
D: -; size: few; V: TRBV19; J: TRBJ2-1; DNA: TGTGCCAGTAGTATAGGGTCGATAGGTTGGTCCAATGAGCAGTTCTTC; CDR3: CASSIGSIGWSNEQFF
D: TRBD2; size: -; V: TRBV27; J: TRBJ2-5; DNA: TGTGCCAGCAGTTTGGCGGGAGGGCAGATTGAGACCCAGTACTTC; CDR3: CASSLAGGQIETQYF
D: TRBD1; size: few; V: TRBV7-9; J: TRBJ2-1; DNA: TGTGCCAGCAGCTACAATACCGGGACAGGGGGTTACAATGAGCAGTTCTTC; CDR3: CASSYNTGTGGYNEQFF
D: -; size: -; V: TRBV5-1; J: TRBJ2-2; DNA: TGCGCCAGCAGCTTGGCTGGTAACACCGGGGAGCTGTTTTTT; CDR3: CASSLAGNTGELFF
D: TRBD1; size: once; V: TRBV6-6; J: TRBJ1-1; DNA: TGTGCCAGCAGTGATGACAGGGGCACTGAAGCTTTCTTT; CDR3: CASSDDRGTEAFF
D: -; size: -; V: TRBV14; J: TRBJ2-2; DNA: TGTGCCAGCAGCCAAGAGTTCAGGGTAGACACCGGGGAGCTGTTTTTT; CDR3: CASSQEFRVDTGELFF
D: -; size: -; V: TRBV10-3; J: TRBJ2-1; DNA: TGTGCCATCAGTGTCGCGGGGTTGGATGAGCAGTTCTTC; CDR3: CAISVAGLDEQFF
D: -; size: -; V: TRBV19; J: TRBJ2-2; DNA: TGTGCCAGTAGGGTTGGGGCTACCGGGGAGCTGTTTTTT; CDR3: CASRVGATGELFF
D: -; size: -; V: TRBV6-5; J: TRBJ1-2; DNA: TGTGCCAGCAAAATAGACCCTAACTATGGCTACACCTTC; CDR3: CASKIDPNYGYTF
D: -; size: -; V: TRBV28; J: TRBJ1-5; DNA: TGTGCCAGCAGTTTCCTTGGGGGCTTTCAGCCCCAGCATTTT; CDR3: CASSFLGGFQPQHF
D: -; size: -; V: TRBV6-6; J: TRBJ1-5; DNA: TGTGCCAGCAGTTACCTGTATCAGCCCCAGCATTTT; CDR3: CASSYLYQPQHF
D: -; size: -; V: TRBV30; J: TRBJ2-2; DNA: TGTGCCTGGAGTGTACGGGGGCGGATTCTAGGGGAGCTGTTTTTT; CDR3: CAWSVRGRILGELFF
D: TRBD1; size: -; V: TRBV6-1; J: TRBJ2-7; DNA: TGTGCCAGCAGTTCTCACGGGACAGCGACCTACGAGCAGTACTTC; CDR3: CASSSHGTATYEQYF
D: -; size: -; V: TRBV18; J: TRBJ1-4; DNA: TGTGCCAGCTCACCAGGGGCAGCCCCTTCGGAAAAACTGTTTTTT; CDR3: CASSPGAAPSEKLFF
D: TRBD2; size: -; V: TRBV9; J: TRBJ2-5; DNA: TGTGCCAGCAGTTGGGGCGGGGGAGAAGAGACCCAGTACTTC; CDR3: CASSWGGGEETQYF